The 21 T cell receptor beta chains listed next were all sequenced from one sample in a study of CD8 T cells in Susac syndrome. Random hexamers were used to reverse transcribe an amount of about 0.45 to 1 ug RNA. TCRdb independently ran MiXCR on the immunoSEQ multiplex PCR reads; one entry per CDR3 protein. In the table there are about 240,000 distinct CDR3 sequences, around 96% of which are singletons. The material sequenced was CD4+ T cells from PBMCs. The receptors here all came from a human donor with Susac syndrome.

The V call is TRBV7-2, the J call TRBJ1-2; D remains ambiguous. Germline V CDR1 and CDR2: SGHTA, FQGNSA. There are 15 residues in the CDR3. V dropped 4 bases and J dropped 3 bases, with 15 bases sitting between them. CDR3 DNA: TGTGCCAGCAGCTCCCTAGGTTCATTTGACTATGGCTACACCTTC. Amino acid sequence: CASSSLGSFDYGYTF.

A single count supports this clonotype. DNA of the CDR3: TGCGCCAGCAGCTGGGATGGGAATGTGGCAGATACGCAGTATTTT. It is translated as CASSWDGNVADTQYF. This chain connects TRBV5-1 to TRBJ2-3; D gene ambiguous. V was clipped by 3 bases and J by 4 bases, with 15 bases between them. Germline V gene sequence: CDR1 SGHRS, CDR2 YFSETQ. There are 15 residues in the CDR3. The full variable domain, its missing parts supplied by reference TRBV5-1 and TRBJ2-3, is KAGVTQTPRYLIKTRGQQVTLSCSPISGHRSVSWYQQTPGQGLQFLFEYFSETQRNKGNFPGRFSGRQFSNSRSEMNVSTLELGDSALYLCASSWDGNVADTQYFGPGTRLTVL.

Only one count was recorded for this clonotype. The chain combines TRBV18 with TRBJ2-1; 11 bases fit TRBD2. Germline V CDR1 and CDR2: KGHSH, LQKENI. Trimming cost V 3 bases and J 7 bases; bases outside gene matches: 8. The CDR3 is 16 amino acids. CDR3 nucleotides: TGTGCCAGCTCACCGCTAGCGGGAGGACCGGGGAATGAGCAGTTCTTC. It specifies CASSPLAGGPGNEQFF. Complete variable domain (other parts from reference TRBV18 and TRBJ2-1): NAGVMQNPRHLVRRRGQEARLRCSPMKGHSHVYWYRQLPEEGLKFMVYLQKENIIDESGMPKERFSAEFPKEGPSILRIQQVVRGDSAAYFCASSPLAGGPGNEQFFGPGTRLTVL.

V usage is TRBV10-3 and J usage is TRBJ2-1; 11 positions match TRBD2. CDR3 length equals 14 residues. The J segment lost 5 bases and the V segment lost 10 bases, leaving 7 bases of the junction unmatched. Looked up from germline, CDR1 is ENHRY and CDR2 is SYGVKD. The CDR3 DNA follows: TGTGCCACCCGACTAGCGGGGACAAACAATGAGCAGTTCTTC. Residues: CATRLAGTNNEQFF.

The CDR3 spells CASSVGSGGVYGYTF. DNA for the CDR3: TGTGCCAGCAGCGTAGGTTCAGGGGGCGTGTATGGCTACACCTTC. This chain uses TRBV9 with TRBJ1-2; 8 bases match TRBD1. The V gene end was trimmed by 0 bases and the J gene end by 5 bases; junction bases not matched to a gene: 6. The CDR3 runs 15 residues. Germline V gives CDR1 SGDLS, CDR2 YYNGEE. The full variable domain, with the rest looked up from reference TRBV9 and TRBJ1-2, is DSGVTQTPKHLITATGQRVTLRCSPRSGDLSVYWYQQSLDQGLQFLIQYYNGEERAKGNILERFSAQQFPDLHSELNLSSLELGDSALYFCASSVGSGGVYGYTFGSGTRLTVV.

The rearrangement joins TRBV9 to TRBJ1-2, with a possible D match to TRBD1 (6 bases). V lost 3 bases, J lost 5 bases, and 11 bases lay in between. This CDR3 is 13 amino acids long. Germline V gene sequence: CDR1 SGDLS, CDR2 YYNGEE. The CDR3 here is CASSARGEYGYTF. The CDR3 region has the DNA TGTGCCAGCAGCGCCAGGGGCGAATATGGCTACACCTTC.

The rearrangement joins TRBV3-1 to TRBJ2-3; no definite D call. V lost 1 base, J lost 2 bases, and 1 base lay in between. CDR1 is LGHDT and CDR2 is YNNKEL in the germline V gene (reference sequence). This CDR3 spans 12 amino acids. The CDR3 reads CASSQATDTQYF. The CDR3 coding sequence is TGTGCCAGCAGCCAAGCCACAGATACGCAGTATTTT.

This rearrangement joins TRBV12-3 or TRBV12-4 to TRBJ1-4; the D gene is possibly TRBD1 (5 bases). Trimming took 5 bases from V and 3 from J, leaving 13 bases between them. CDR3 size: 15 residues. The CDR3 DNA reads TGTGCCAGCAGTGCTCGGGGAGGGGCTAATGAAAAACTGTTTTTT. This encodes CASSARGGANEKLFF.

The rearrangement joins TRBV20-1 to TRBJ2-1; 8 bases match TRBD2. Per the germline V gene, CDR1 is DFQATT and CDR2 is SNEGSKA (reference sequence). The CDR3 loop spans 14 amino acids. J lost 4 bases, V lost 4 bases, and 6 bases had no gene match. CDR3 nucleotide sequence: TGCAGTGCTATCGGGGGGGAGAAGTACAATGAGCAGTTCTTC. It yields the protein CSAIGGEKYNEQFF.

The rearrangement uses TRBV20-1 and TRBJ2-7; the match to TRBD2 covers 10 bases. Trimming took 0 bases from V and 3 from J; bases not matched to a gene: 2. CDR1 and CDR2 (germline): DFQATT, SNEGSKA (reference sequence). This CDR3 region has 14 residues. The CDR3 is CSARDPSGSYEQYF. CDR3 in DNA: TGCAGTGCTAGAGATCCTAGCGGGAGCTACGAGCAGTACTTC.

This chain uses TRBV30 with TRBJ2-5; D is uncertain. Germline-derived CDR1 and CDR2 are GTSNPN and SVGIG (reference sequence). The CDR3 runs 14 residues. Trimming left V 0 bases short and J 5 bases short, with 13 bases between. CDR3 protein: CAWSVGGQSETQYF. The CDR3 DNA reads TGTGCCTGGAGTGTAGGCGGCCAGTCGGAGACCCAGTACTTC.

The rearrangement uses TRBV12-5 and TRBJ2-1; no clear D gene. The V gene's germline CDR1 is LGHNT and CDR2 FRNRAP. This CDR3 is built from 13 residues. Between the trimmed V and J ends, which lost 0 bases and 5 bases, there was a span of 5 bases. CDR3 bases: TGTGCTAGTGGTTTGGTAGGAGACAATGAGCAGTTCTTC. Translated: CASGLVGDNEQFF.

This clonotype occurred once. This rearrangement joins TRBV27 to TRBJ2-1; TRBD2 matches at 7 bases. Germline V gene lookup returns CDR1 MNHEY and CDR2 SMNVEV (reference sequence). The CDR3 extends over 13 amino acids. V dropped 2 bases and J dropped 9; count of bases not matched to a gene: 4. The DNA for the CDR3 is TGTGCCAGCAGTTTAAGGACTAGTTCTGAGCAGTTCTTC. Translation gives CASSLRTSSEQFF.

The V call is TRBV6-5, the J call TRBJ1-2, with D unresolved. V shed 1 base and J shed 5 bases, with 20 bases lying between them. Germline CDR1 and CDR2: MNHEY and SVGAGI. This CDR3 is built from 17 residues. This CDR3 reads CASSYYSEAPGPYGYTF. CDR3 DNA: TGTGCCAGCAGTTACTACTCCGAGGCCCCCGGACCATATGGCTACACCTTC.

V is TRBV15 and J is TRBJ1-1; D not certain. The CDR3 sequence is 13 residues long. From germline, CDR1 is LNHNV and CDR2 YYDKDF (reference sequence). The V and J ends lost 0 bases and 0 bases respectively, with 2 bases between them. The CDR3 DNA is TGTGCCACCAGCAGAGATGTGAACACTGAAGCTTTCTTT. Translating gives CATSRDVNTEAFF.

V and J are TRBV20-1 and TRBJ2-7; D uncertain. Germline loops: CDR1 DFQATT, CDR2 SNEGSKA (reference sequence). Trimming cost V 5 bases and J 4 bases, with 18 bases left between them. CDR3 length: 14 residues. In DNA, the CDR3 is TGCAGTGCTGACGCATTACCAGCCCGATACGAGCAGTACTTC. Protein product: CSADALPARYEQYF.

The CDR3 region has the DNA TGCGCCAGCAGCACCGGGACGGCCCGTGAGACCCAGTACTTC. This encodes CASSTGTARETQYF. The genes are TRBV5-1 and TRBJ2-5; D may match TRBD1 or TRBD2 (5 bases each). This CDR3 comprises 14 residues. V was cut by 4 bases and J by 5 bases, with 15 bases left in between. Germline CDR1 is SGHRS and CDR2 is YFSETQ.

The chain carries TRBV20-1 and TRBJ2-2; D is perhaps TRBD1 or TRBD2 (6 bases each). This CDR3 comprises 14 residues. The germline V gene encodes CDR1 DFQATT and CDR2 SNEGSKA (reference sequence). Trimming shortened V by 1 base and J by 5 bases, and 11 bases separated the two germline ends. CDR3: CSARGGAETGELFF. As DNA, the CDR3 is TGCAGTGCTAGAGGGGGGGCAGAGACCGGGGAGCTGTTTTTT.

This chain uses TRBV6-2 or TRBV6-3 with TRBJ2-1, with D perhaps TRBD1 (6 bases). In germline, CDR1 is MNHEY, CDR2 SVGEGT. This CDR3 region has 11 residues. The ends were cut back, 10 bases at V and 7 bases at J, with 11 bases in the middle. The CDR3 nucleotides read TGTGCCACCCAGGGGATAAATGAGCAGTTCTTC. This codes for CATQGINEQFF.

The chain recombines TRBV3-1 with TRBJ2-7; the D gene is possibly TRBD2 (6 bases). The germline V gene encodes CDR1 LGHDT and CDR2 YNNKEL (reference sequence). The CDR3 is made up of 14 amino acids. V was clipped by 3 bases and J by 2 bases, with 11 bases between them. The DNA for the CDR3 is TGTGCCAGCAGCCACGGGACTCCGACCTACGAGCAGTACTTC. Its translation is CASSHGTPTYEQYF.

The gene calls are TRBV28 and TRBJ2-4; D unresolved. CDR3 length: 14 amino acids. Trimming left V 2 bases short and J 6 bases short, with 11 bases between. Germline lookup yields CDR1 MDHEN and CDR2 SYDVKM. CDR3 DNA: TGTGCCAGCAGTTTAAAGTTCGGCAGAAACATTCAGTACTTC. It is translated as CASSLKFGRNIQYF.